Listed below are T cell receptor beta chains from one sample, sequenced in a study of T cell responses to AZD1222 COVID-19 vaccine. Sequencing used immunoSEQ multiplex PCR; TCRdb keeps in-frame clones, though not all of them. Here the sample spans some 150,000 clones, around 90% being singletons. The sample was peripheral blood, taken 28 days after the second AZD1222 dose. The receptor source for this set is an adult who received the AZD1222 COVID-19 vaccine. Each CDR3 is given with its conserved first and last residue. D genes are given only for firm matches.

J gene: TRBJ1-6
D gene: NA
V gene: TRBV10-3
CDR3 protein: CAISDRDSRYNSPLHF

J gene: TRBJ2-7
D gene: NA
V gene: TRBV7-9
CDR3 protein: CASSSGRAYEQYF

J gene: TRBJ2-7
D gene: NA
V gene: TRBV30
CDR3 protein: CAWSVRELGLYEQYF

J gene: TRBJ2-1
D gene: NA
V gene: TRBV12-1
CDR3 protein: CASSYWREGVYNEQFF

J gene: TRBJ2-1
D gene: NA
V gene: TRBV2
CDR3 protein: CASSEQGIEQFF

J gene: TRBJ2-5
D gene: TRBD1
V gene: TRBV9
CDR3 protein: CASSVATTGGETQYF

J gene: TRBJ2-1
D gene: TRBD2
V gene: TRBV5-4
CDR3 protein: CASSLGGFLGTRQFF

J gene: TRBJ1-3
D gene: NA
V gene: TRBV28
CDR3 protein: CASSHPGEGNTIYF

J gene: TRBJ1-2
D gene: TRBD1
V gene: TRBV28
CDR3 protein: CASTPGTGHYGYTF

J gene: TRBJ1-1
D gene: NA
V gene: TRBV2
CDR3 protein: CASSIFVRGAEAFF

J gene: TRBJ1-1
D gene: NA
V gene: TRBV7-3
CDR3 protein: CASSLGPQAEAFF

J gene: TRBJ2-1
D gene: TRBD1
V gene: TRBV6-5
CDR3 protein: CASSLGTGNYNEQFF

J gene: TRBJ2-7
D gene: NA
V gene: TRBV18
CDR3 protein: CASYWSASSYEQYF

J gene: TRBJ1-6
D gene: NA
V gene: TRBV28
CDR3 protein: CASSSGQYNSPLHF

J gene: TRBJ2-7
D gene: NA
V gene: TRBV7-6
CDR3 protein: CASSLGGGLVSYEQYF

J gene: TRBJ1-2
D gene: NA
V gene: TRBV5-6
CDR3 protein: CASSPGPGTRPYGYTF

J gene: TRBJ2-6
D gene: TRBD1
V gene: TRBV5-1
CDR3 protein: CASSWGQGANVLTF

J gene: TRBJ2-3
D gene: TRBD2
V gene: TRBV2
CDR3 protein: CASIRTSGRGSTDTQYF

J gene: TRBJ2-3
D gene: NA
V gene: TRBV7-2
CDR3 protein: CASSLGLLDTQYF

J gene: TRBJ1-4
D gene: TRBD1
V gene: TRBV5-8
CDR3 protein: CASSLGQGGNEKLFF

J gene: TRBJ1-1
D gene: TRBD1
V gene: TRBV19
CDR3 protein: CASSMQGGDTEAFF

J gene: TRBJ1-5
D gene: NA
V gene: TRBV4-1
CDR3 protein: CASSQPSGGRNQPQHF

J gene: TRBJ2-1
D gene: NA
V gene: TRBV2
CDR3 protein: CASSDQRPVGWDPRGYNEQFF

J gene: TRBJ1-5
D gene: NA
V gene: TRBV4-2
CDR3 protein: CASSQTDVAGNQPQHF

J gene: TRBJ2-2
D gene: NA
V gene: TRBV5-1
CDR3 protein: CASSPGLPNTGELFF

J gene: TRBJ2-1
D gene: NA
V gene: TRBV4-1
CDR3 protein: CASSQEDRPLGYNEQFF

J gene: TRBJ1-5
D gene: NA
V gene: TRBV6-5
CDR3 protein: CASSYSRVGQPQHF

J gene: TRBJ1-5
D gene: NA
V gene: TRBV30
CDR3 protein: CASDGYNQPQHF

J gene: TRBJ2-5
D gene: TRBD2
V gene: TRBV9
CDR3 protein: CASSRGLAGGGQETQYF

J gene: TRBJ1-2
D gene: NA
V gene: TRBV5-1
CDR3 protein: CASSRLDMNYGYTF

J gene: TRBJ1-1
D gene: NA
V gene: TRBV7-3
CDR3 protein: CASSSGQGMNTEAFF

J gene: TRBJ1-1
D gene: NA
V gene: TRBV5-4
CDR3 protein: CASSSTGSSIEDTEAFF

J gene: TRBJ1-2
D gene: NA
V gene: TRBV29-1
CDR3 protein: CSVAGSTSYGYTF

J gene: TRBJ2-5
D gene: NA
V gene: TRBV18
CDR3 protein: CASSPLGGTETQYF

J gene: TRBJ2-1
D gene: NA
V gene: TRBV12-5
CDR3 protein: CASGYNEQFF

J gene: TRBJ2-1
D gene: TRBD2
V gene: TRBV11-2
CDR3 protein: CASSPEGLAGSNEQFF

J gene: TRBJ1-5
D gene: NA
V gene: TRBV30
CDR3 protein: CAWSGGKDQPQHF

J gene: TRBJ2-3
D gene: TRBD2
V gene: TRBV11-2
CDR3 protein: CASSLKVGRGDTQYF

J gene: TRBJ1-6
D gene: NA
V gene: TRBV5-5
CDR3 protein: CASSLAVGRTNSPLHF

J gene: TRBJ1-4
D gene: TRBD1
V gene: TRBV5-4
CDR3 protein: CASSHRQGTAGGEKLFF

J gene: TRBJ2-7
D gene: NA
V gene: TRBV18
CDR3 protein: CASSRETGPYEQYF

J gene: TRBJ2-2
D gene: NA
V gene: TRBV24-1
CDR3 protein: CATSDLSTQSTGELFF

J gene: TRBJ2-7
D gene: NA
V gene: TRBV3-1/TRBV3-2
CDR3 protein: CASSQDANVIEQYF

J gene: TRBJ1-2
D gene: NA
V gene: TRBV9
CDR3 protein: CASSLNTDYGYTF

J gene: TRBJ2-2
D gene: NA
V gene: TRBV24-1
CDR3 protein: CATSERLTGELFF

J gene: TRBJ2-5
D gene: TRBD2
V gene: TRBV4-3
CDR3 protein: CASSRGLALETQYF

J gene: TRBJ2-1
D gene: NA
V gene: TRBV27
CDR3 protein: CASSTPGLGALGEQFF

J gene: TRBJ2-2
D gene: NA
V gene: TRBV7-2
CDR3 protein: CASSKGHITGELFF

J gene: TRBJ1-4
D gene: NA
V gene: TRBV19
CDR3 protein: CASSRAPGTANEKLFF

J gene: TRBJ2-1
D gene: NA
V gene: TRBV11-3
CDR3 protein: CASSPPEGRRNEQFF

J gene: TRBJ1-2
D gene: TRBD1
V gene: TRBV5-6
CDR3 protein: CASNLDTGGGYTF

J gene: TRBJ1-6
D gene: NA
V gene: TRBV7-2
CDR3 protein: CASSLDSSYNSPLHF

J gene: TRBJ2-3
D gene: TRBD1
V gene: TRBV24-1
CDR3 protein: CATEPGQGFRSTDTQYF

J gene: TRBJ2-7
D gene: TRBD2
V gene: TRBV19
CDR3 protein: CASSMGLAGAGEQYF